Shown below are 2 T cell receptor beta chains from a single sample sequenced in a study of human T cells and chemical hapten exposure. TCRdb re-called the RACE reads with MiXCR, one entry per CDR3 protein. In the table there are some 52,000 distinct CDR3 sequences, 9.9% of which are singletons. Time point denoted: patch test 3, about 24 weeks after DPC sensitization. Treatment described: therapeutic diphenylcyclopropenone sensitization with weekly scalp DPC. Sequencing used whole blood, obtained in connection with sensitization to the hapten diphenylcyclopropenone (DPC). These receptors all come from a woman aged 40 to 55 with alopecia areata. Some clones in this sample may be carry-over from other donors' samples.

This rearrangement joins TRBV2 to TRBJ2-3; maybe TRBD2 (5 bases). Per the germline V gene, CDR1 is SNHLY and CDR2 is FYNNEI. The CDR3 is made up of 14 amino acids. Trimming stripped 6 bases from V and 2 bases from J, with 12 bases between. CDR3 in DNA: TGTGCCAGCAGGCGGGCAGAGCTCACAGATACGCAGTATTTT. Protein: CASRRAELTDTQYF.

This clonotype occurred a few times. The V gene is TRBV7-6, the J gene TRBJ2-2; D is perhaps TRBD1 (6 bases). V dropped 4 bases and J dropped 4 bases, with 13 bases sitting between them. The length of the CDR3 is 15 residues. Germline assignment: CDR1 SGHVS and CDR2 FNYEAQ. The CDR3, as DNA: TGTGCCAGCAGCTCCACAGGGTCTACCACCGGGGAGCTGTTTTTT. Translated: CASSSTGSTTGELFF.